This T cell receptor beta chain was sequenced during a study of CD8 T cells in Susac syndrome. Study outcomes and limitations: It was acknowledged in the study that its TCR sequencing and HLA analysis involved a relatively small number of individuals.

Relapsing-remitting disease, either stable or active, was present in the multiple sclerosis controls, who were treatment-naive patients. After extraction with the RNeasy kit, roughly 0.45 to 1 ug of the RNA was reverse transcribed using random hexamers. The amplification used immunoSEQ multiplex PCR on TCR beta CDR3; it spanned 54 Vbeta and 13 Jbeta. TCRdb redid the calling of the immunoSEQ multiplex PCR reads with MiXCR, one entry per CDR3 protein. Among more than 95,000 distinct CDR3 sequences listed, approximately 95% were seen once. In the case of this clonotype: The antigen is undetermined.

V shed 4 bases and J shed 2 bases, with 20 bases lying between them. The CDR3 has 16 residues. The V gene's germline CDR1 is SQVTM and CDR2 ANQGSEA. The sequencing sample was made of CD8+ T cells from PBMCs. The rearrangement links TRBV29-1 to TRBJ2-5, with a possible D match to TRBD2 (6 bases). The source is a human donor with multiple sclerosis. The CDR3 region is CSVVPTEGLRQETQYF. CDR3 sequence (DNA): TGCAGCGTTGTCCCCACCGAGGGACTTCGGCAAGAGACCCAGTACTTC.